This is a list of T cell receptor beta chains from one sample in a study of regulatory T cells in long-lasting Graves disease. One entry per CDR3 protein, called by TCRdb with MiXCR from the multiplex PCR reads. The data hold some 250,000 distinct CDR3 sequences, with more than 15% observed a single time. These data were likewise used in another study, on T cells in Graves' hyperthyroidism and ophthalmopathy.

The material was peripheral blood mononuclear cells (PBMCs), obtained at new diagnosis, from a patient treated with antithyroid drugs. All receptors derive from a woman in her twenties or thirties with Graves disease. CDR3s include the opening cysteine and the closing phenylalanine or tryptophan.

j_call | v_call | cdr3_aa
TRBJ2-1 | TRBV20-1 | CSATSPDQYNEQFF
TRBJ2-1 | TRBV11-2 | CASRGYRGNSYNEQFF
TRBJ2-1 | TRBV20-1 | CSASLGGGGSYNEQFF
TRBJ2-1 | TRBV20-1 | CSASRGYEQFF
TRBJ1-5 | TRBV6-1 | CASSLRAPNQPQHF
TRBJ1-1 | TRBV5-1 | CASSRNENTEAFF
TRBJ2-1 | TRBV28 | CASRGRNEQFF
TRBJ2-3 | TRBV5-1 | CASSNSGGANTQYF
TRBJ2-4 | TRBV7-2 | CASSSARGAKNIQYF
TRBJ1-2 | TRBV4-1 | CASSQGSGAGNFYGYTF
TRBJ1-4 | TRBV4-1 | CASSPRQGIGKLFF
TRBJ1-6 | TRBV7-9 | CASSLDQGGGGSPLHF
TRBJ2-1 | TRBV5-1 | CASSSPVRTPSPYNEQFF
TRBJ2-3 | TRBV28 | CASSFLARGSTDTQYF
TRBJ1-1 | TRBV7-9 | CASKPNLELNTEAFF
TRBJ2-7 | TRBV5-1 | CASSRTSGTNLYEQYF
TRBJ1-1 | TRBV7-9 | CASSPSTGAETEAFF
TRBJ2-3 | TRBV19 | CASSPRSRAADTQYF
TRBJ1-2 | TRBV19 | CASSIGVYYGYTF
TRBJ2-7 | TRBV13 | CASSLRFRDSKYEQYF
TRBJ1-1 | TRBV28 | CANSLKSKNTEAFF
TRBJ1-2 | TRBV7-9 | CASSPMTDYYGYTF
TRBJ2-3 | TRBV27 | CASSSQRGAFRQYF
TRBJ2-1 | TRBV24-1 | CATSVYGNEQFF
TRBJ1-2 | TRBV11-2 | CASRSPGRGPETGYGYTF
TRBJ1-5 | TRBV12-3/TRBV12-4 | CASILWGVGGNNQPQHF
TRBJ1-6 | TRBV2 | CASRRDSSNSPLHF
TRBJ2-5 | TRBV20-1 | CSARRSGDSETQYF
TRBJ2-4 | TRBV11-1 | CASSLYLGGQGAGNIQYF
TRBJ1-2 | TRBV7-9 | CASSSAADYGYTF
TRBJ2-7 | TRBV5-1 | CASSTTATYEQYF
TRBJ2-5 | TRBV6-1 | CASSEVMGSRETQYF
TRBJ2-5 | TRBV7-2 | CASSLAFGTQETQYF
TRBJ1-1 | TRBV6-1 | CASSVGGVGTEAFF
TRBJ1-1 | TRBV18 | CASSLNSNTEAFF
TRBJ2-1 | TRBV18 | CASSYGTPSYNEQFF
TRBJ1-1 | TRBV5-1 | CASSPYLEGTNTEAFF
TRBJ2-3 | TRBV7-2 | CASSLMTGTLADTQYF
TRBJ1-1 | TRBV7-3 | CASSPDGSTEAFF
TRBJ2-1 | TRBV6-2/TRBV6-3 | CASSSSGTYNEQFF
TRBJ2-5 | TRBV2 | CASRIAGGRETQYF
TRBJ2-7 | TRBV9 | CASSTWGDRGAEQYF
TRBJ2-1 | TRBV5-1 | CASSSSGTPSYNEQFF
TRBJ1-1 | TRBV29-1 | CSVDPQGNTEAFF
TRBJ1-2 | TRBV20-1 | CSASRTGDGYTF
TRBJ1-4 | TRBV20-1 | CSARLGTNLKELFF
TRBJ1-1 | TRBV25-1 | CASSEGGGSTEAFF
TRBJ2-2 | TRBV13 | CASSSSIKTETTGELFF
TRBJ1-1 | TRBV9 | CASSAAGEAFF
TRBJ2-7 | TRBV12-3/TRBV12-4 | CASSPGQDEPYEQYF
TRBJ1-6 | TRBV6-2/TRBV6-3 | CASSYAQILNSPLHF
TRBJ1-1 | TRBV20-1 | CSARPGTGNMNTEAFF
TRBJ2-3 | TRBV11-1 | CASSSRTSGGATDTQYF
TRBJ1-1 | TRBV5-4 | CASRYTGTGTEAFF
TRBJ2-1 | TRBV3-1 | CASSQEWAGGRNEQFF
TRBJ2-7 | TRBV9 | CASSAQGVGVSSYEQYF